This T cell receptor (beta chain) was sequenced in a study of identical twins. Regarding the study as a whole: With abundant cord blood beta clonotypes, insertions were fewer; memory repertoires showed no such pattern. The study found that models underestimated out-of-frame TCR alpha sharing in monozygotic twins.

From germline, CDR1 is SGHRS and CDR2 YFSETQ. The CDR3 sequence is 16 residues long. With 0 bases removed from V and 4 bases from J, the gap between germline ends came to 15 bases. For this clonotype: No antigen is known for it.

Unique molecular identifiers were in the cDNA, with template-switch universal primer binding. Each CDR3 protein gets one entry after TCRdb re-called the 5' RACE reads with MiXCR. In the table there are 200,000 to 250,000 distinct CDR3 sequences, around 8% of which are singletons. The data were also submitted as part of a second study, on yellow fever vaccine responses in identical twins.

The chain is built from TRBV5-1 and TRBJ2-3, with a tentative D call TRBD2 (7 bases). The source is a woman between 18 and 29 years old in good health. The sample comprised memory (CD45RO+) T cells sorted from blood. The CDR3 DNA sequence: TGCGCCAGCAGCTTGGGGGGGGGCAACACCGCAGATACGCAGTATTTT. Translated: CASSLGGGNTADTQYF.